This T cell receptor beta chain came from a study of beta chain features in type 1 diabetes. Study findings and constraints: Shortening of TCRB CDR3s, moderate but significant, appeared in all four CD4+ subsets of Type 1 diabetes patients.

This clone was counted between two and nine times. Its antigen remains unidentified. Sorting gave populations that all exceeded 98% purity. The CDR3 has 15 residues. The V segment lost 5 bases and the J segment 0 bases; nucleotides outside the gene matches: 7. Germline loops: CDR1 SEHNR, CDR2 FQNEAQ (reference sequence). Sequencing targeted expressed TCRB transcripts, as all isolated RNA had been reverse transcribed. Here immunoSEQ multiplex PCR was the method, and the copy in TCRdb shows in-frame clones only, minus some. This sample carries fewer than 350,000 clones, about 7.8% of them seen once, and the ten largest clones take approximately 1%.

The chain uses TRBV7-9 and TRBJ2-7; 7 bases line up with TRBD2. Sequencing used central memory CD4+ T cells from blood. The source of this sequence is a woman between 18 and 29 years old in good health. CDR3 DNA sequence: TGTGCCAGCAGCCCAGCGGGACTGTACTCCTACGAGCAGTACTTC. Translated, it gives CASSPAGLYSYEQYF.